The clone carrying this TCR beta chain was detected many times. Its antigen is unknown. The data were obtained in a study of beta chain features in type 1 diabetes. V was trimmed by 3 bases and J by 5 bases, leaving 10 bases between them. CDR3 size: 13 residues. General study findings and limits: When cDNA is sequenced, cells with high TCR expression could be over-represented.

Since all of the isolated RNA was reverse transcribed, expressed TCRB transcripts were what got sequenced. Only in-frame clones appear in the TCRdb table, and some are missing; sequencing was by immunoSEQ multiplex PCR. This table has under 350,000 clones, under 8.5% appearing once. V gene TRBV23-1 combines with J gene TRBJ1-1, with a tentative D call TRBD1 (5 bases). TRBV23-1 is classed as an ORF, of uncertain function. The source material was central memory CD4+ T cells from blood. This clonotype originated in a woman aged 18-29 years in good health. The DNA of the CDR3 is TGCGCCAGCAGTCAGGTAAAGGGGACTGAAGCTTTCTTT. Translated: CASSQVKGTEAFF.